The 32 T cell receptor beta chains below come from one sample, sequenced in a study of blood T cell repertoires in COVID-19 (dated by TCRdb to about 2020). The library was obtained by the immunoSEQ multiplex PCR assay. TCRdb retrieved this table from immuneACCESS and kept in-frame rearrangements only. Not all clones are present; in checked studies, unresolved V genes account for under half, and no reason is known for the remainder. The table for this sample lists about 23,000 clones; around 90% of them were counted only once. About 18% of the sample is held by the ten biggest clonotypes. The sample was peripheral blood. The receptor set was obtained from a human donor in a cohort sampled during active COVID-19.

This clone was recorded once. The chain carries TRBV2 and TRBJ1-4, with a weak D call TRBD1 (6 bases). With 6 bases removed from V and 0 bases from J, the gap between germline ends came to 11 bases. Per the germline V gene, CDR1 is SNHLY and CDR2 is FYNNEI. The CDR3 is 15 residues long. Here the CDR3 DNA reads TGTGCCAGCAGCGTGACAGGCGCAACTAATGAAAAACTGTTTTTT. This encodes CASSVTGATNEKLFF.

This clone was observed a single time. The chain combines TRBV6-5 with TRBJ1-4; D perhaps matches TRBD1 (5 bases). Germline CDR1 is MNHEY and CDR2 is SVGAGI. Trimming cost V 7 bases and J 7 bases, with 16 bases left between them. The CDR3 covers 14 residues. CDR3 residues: CASTSPRQGEKLFF. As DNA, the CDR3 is TGTGCCAGCACCTCGCCCAGGCAGGGTGAAAAACTGTTTTTT.

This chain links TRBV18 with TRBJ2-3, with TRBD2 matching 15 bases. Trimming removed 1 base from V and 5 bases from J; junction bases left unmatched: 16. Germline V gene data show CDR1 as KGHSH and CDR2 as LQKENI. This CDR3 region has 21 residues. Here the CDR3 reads CASSPRPGLAGGLPMGDTQYF. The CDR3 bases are TGTGCCAGCTCACCACGCCCGGGACTAGCGGGGGGCCTGCCTATGGGAGATACGCAGTATTTT.

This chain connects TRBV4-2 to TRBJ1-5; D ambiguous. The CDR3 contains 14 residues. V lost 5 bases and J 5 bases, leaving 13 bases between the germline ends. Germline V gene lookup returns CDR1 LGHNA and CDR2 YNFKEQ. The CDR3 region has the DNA TGTGCCAGCAGCAGCGGCTCTCGGGATCAGCCCCAGCATTTT. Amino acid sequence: CASSSGSRDQPQHF.

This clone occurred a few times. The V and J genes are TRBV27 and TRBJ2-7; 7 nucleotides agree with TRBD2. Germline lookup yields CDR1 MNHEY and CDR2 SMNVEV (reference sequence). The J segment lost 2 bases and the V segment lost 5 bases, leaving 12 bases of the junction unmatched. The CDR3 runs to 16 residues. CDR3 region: CASSVGVAGHPYEQYF. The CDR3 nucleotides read TGTGCCAGCAGTGTGGGGGTAGCGGGCCACCCCTACGAGCAGTACTTC.

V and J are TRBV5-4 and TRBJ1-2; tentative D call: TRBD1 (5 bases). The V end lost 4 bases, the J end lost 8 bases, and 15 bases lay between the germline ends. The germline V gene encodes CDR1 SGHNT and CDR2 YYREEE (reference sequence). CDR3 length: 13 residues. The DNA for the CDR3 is TGTGCCAGCAGCCCAGGGAGGAATGGAGGCTACACCTTC. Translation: CASSPGRNGGYTF.

The CDR3 spells CASSLKTSGNTDTQYF. CDR3 bases: TGTGCCAGCAGCCTAAAAACTAGCGGGAACACAGATACGCAGTATTTT. The chain combines TRBV3-1 (or the pseudogene TRBV3-2) with TRBJ2-3, with 10 bases lining up with TRBD2. This CDR3 is 16 amino acids long. J lost 2 bases, V lost 4 bases, and 6 bases had no gene match. Germline lookup yields CDR1 LGHDT and CDR2 YNNKEL (reference sequence).

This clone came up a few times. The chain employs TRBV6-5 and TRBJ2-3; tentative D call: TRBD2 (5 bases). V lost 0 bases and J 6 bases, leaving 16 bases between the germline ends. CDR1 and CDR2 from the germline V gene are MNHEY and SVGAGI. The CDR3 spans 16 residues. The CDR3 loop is CASSYSVRDYSDTQYF. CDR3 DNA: TGTGCCAGCAGTTACTCTGTGAGGGATTATTCCGATACGCAGTATTTT.

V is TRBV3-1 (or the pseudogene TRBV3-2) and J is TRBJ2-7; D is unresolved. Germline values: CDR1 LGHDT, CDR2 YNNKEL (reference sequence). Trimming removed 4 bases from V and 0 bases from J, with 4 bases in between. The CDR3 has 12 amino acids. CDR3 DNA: TGTGCCAGCAGCCTCTTCTCCTACGAGCAGTACTTC. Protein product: CASSLFSYEQYF.

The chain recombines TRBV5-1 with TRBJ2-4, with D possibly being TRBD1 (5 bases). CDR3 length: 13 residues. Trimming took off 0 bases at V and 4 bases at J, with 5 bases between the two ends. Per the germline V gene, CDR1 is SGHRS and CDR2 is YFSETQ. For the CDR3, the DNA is TGCGCCAGCAGCTTGGACAGGAAAAACATTCAGTACTTC. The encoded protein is CASSLDRKNIQYF.

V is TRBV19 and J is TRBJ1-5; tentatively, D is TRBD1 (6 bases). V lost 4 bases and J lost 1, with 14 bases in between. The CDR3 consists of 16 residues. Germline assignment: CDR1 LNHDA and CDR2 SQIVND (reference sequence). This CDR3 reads CASSTTSGASNQPQHF. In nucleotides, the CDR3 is TGTGCCAGTAGTACCACCTCAGGGGCGAGCAATCAGCCCCAGCATTTT.

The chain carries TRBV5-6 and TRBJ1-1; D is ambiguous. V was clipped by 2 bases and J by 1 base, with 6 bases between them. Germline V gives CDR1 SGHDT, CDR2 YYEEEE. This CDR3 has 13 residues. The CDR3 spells CASSFYRNTEAFF. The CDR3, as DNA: TGTGCCAGCAGCTTTTACAGGAACACTGAAGCTTTCTTT.

CDR3 sequence (DNA): TGTGCCAGCAGTGATTCGGGGACAGGGTACCGCAATGAGCAGTTCTTC. Translated: CASSDSGTGYRNEQFF. The rearrangement joins TRBV25-1 to TRBJ2-1; TRBD1 matches at 9 bases. With V trimmed by 3 bases and J by 6 bases, 9 bases remained unmatched. Germline V gives CDR1 MGHDK, CDR2 SYGVNS. CDR3 length: 16 amino acids.

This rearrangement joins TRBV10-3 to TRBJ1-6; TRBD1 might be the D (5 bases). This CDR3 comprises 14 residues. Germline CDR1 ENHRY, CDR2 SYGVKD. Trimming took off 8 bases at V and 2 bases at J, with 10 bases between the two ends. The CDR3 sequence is CAIGGEAYNSPLHF. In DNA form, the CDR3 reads TGTGCCATCGGAGGGGAAGCCTATAATTCACCCCTCCACTTT.

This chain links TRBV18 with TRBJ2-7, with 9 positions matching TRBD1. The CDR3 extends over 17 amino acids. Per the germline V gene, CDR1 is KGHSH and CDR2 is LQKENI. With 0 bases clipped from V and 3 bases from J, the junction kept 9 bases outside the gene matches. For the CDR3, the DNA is TGTGCCAGCTCACCACCTAGGGGGACAGGGACGCACTACGAGCAGTACTTC. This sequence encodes CASSPPRGTGTHYEQYF.

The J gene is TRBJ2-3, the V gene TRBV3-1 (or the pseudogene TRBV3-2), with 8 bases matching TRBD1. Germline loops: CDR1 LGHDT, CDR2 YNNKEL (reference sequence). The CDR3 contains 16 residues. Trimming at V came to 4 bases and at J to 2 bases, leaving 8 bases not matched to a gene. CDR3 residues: CASSRGGTGNTDTQYF. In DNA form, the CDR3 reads TGTGCCAGCAGCCGAGGAGGGACAGGAAACACAGATACGCAGTATTTT.

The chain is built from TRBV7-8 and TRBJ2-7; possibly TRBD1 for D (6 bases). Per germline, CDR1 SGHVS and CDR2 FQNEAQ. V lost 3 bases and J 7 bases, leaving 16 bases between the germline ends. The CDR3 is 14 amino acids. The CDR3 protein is CASSFPANQGEQYF. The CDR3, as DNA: TGTGCCAGCAGCTTTCCGGCAAATCAGGGGGAGCAGTACTTC.

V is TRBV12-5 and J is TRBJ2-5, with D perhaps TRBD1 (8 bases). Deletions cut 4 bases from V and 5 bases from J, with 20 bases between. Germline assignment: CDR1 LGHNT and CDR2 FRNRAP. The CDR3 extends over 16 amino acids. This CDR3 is CASGSGTGPGGETQYF. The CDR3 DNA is TGTGCTAGTGGTTCTGGGACAGGTCCCGGGGGGGAGACCCAGTACTTC.

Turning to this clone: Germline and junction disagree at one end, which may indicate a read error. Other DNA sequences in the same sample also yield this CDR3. This chain's CDR3 is CASSPHRQGTYEQYF. CDR3 nucleotides: TGCGCCAGCAGCCCCCACCGACAGGGGACCTACGAGCAGTATTTC. This chain connects TRBV5-1 to TRBJ2-7; the match to TRBD1 covers 8 bases. The CDR3 contains 15 residues. CDR1 SGHRS and CDR2 YFSETQ come from the germline V gene.

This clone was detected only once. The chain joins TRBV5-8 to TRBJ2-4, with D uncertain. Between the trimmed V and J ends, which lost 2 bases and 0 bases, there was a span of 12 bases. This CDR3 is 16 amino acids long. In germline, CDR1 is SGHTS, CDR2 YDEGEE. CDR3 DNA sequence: TGTGCCAGCAGCTTTACAGATCTTTTAGCCAAAAACATTCAGTACTTC. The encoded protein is CASSFTDLLAKNIQYF.

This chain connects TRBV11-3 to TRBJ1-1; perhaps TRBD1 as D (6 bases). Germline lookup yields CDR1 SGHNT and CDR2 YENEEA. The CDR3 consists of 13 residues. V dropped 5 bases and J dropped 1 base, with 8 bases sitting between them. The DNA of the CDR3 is TGTGCCAGCAGCGCAGGGGAGAACACTGAAGCTTTCTTT. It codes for CASSAGENTEAFF.

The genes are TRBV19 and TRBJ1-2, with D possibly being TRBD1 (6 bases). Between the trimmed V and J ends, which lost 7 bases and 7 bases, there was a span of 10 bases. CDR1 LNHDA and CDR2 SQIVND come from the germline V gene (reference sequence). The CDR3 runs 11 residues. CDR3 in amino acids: CASNYRAGYTF. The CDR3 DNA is TGTGCCAGTAATTACAGGGCTGGCTACACCTTC. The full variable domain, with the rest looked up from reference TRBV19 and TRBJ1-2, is DGGITQSPKYLFRKEGQNVTLSCEQNLNHDAMYWYRQDPGQGLRLIYYSQIVNDFQKGDIAEGYSVSREKKESFPLTVTSAQKNPTAFYLCASNYRAGYTFGSGTRLTVV.

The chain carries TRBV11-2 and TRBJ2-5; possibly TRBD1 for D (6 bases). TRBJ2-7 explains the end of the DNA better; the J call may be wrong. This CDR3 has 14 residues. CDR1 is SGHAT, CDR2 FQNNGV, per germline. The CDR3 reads CASSSLMRGNEQYF. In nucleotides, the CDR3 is TGTGCCAGCAGCTCCCTCATGAGGGGGAACGAGCAGTACTTC.

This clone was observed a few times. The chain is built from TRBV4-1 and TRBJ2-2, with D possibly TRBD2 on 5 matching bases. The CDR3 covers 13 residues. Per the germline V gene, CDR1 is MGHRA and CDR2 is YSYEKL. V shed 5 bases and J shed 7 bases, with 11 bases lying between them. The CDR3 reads CASSKGGGGELFF. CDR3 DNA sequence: TGCGCCAGCAGCAAAGGAGGAGGCGGGGAGCTGTTTTTT.

This CDR3 is CSVANSGQFTDTQYF. The CDR3 coding sequence is TGCAGCGTCGCTAATTCGGGACAGTTCACAGATACGCAGTATTTT. The chain employs TRBV29-1 and TRBJ2-3, with 7 bases matching TRBD1. V gave up 6 bases and J gave up 2 bases; unmatched junction bases: 11. The germline V gene encodes CDR1 SQVTM and CDR2 ANQGSEA. The CDR3 is made up of 15 amino acids.

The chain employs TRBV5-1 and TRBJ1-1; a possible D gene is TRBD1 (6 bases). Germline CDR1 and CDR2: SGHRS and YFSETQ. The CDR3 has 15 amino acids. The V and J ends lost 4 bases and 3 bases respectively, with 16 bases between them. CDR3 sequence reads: CASSPPRGGYTEAFF. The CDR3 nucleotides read TGCGCCAGCAGCCCACCCAGGGGTGGATACACTGAAGCTTTCTTT.

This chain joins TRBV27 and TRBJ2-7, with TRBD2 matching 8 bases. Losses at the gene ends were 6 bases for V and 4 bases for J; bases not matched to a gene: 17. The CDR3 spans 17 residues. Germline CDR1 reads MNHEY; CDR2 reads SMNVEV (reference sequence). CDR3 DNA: TGTGCCAGCAGGGAGGTTGCGGCGGGGGGACTACTATACGAGCAGTACTTC. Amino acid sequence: CASREVAAGGLLYEQYF.

CDR3 loop: CASSLVALANTEAFF. Written as DNA, the CDR3 is TGTGCCAGCAGCTTGGTGGCCCTGGCGAACACTGAAGCTTTCTTT. The V and J genes are TRBV5-5 and TRBJ1-1; D gene ambiguous. Germline-derived CDR1 and CDR2 are SGHKS and YYEKEE (reference sequence). The CDR3 covers 15 residues. Trimming removed 0 bases from V and 1 base from J, with 10 bases in between.

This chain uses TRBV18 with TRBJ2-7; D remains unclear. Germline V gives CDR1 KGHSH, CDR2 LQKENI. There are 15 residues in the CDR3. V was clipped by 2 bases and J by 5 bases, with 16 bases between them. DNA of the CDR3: TGTGCCAGCTCACCAGTTCCGCAGGAAGGCCACGAGCAGTACTTC. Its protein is CASSPVPQEGHEQYF.

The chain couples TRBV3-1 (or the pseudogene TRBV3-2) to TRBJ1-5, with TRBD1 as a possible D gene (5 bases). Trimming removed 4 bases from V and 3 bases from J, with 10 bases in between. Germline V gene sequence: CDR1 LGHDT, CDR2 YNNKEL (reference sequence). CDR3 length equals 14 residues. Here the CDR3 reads CASSRGQVNQPQHF. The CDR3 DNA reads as TGTGCCAGCAGCCGCGGACAAGTCAATCAGCCCCAGCATTTT.

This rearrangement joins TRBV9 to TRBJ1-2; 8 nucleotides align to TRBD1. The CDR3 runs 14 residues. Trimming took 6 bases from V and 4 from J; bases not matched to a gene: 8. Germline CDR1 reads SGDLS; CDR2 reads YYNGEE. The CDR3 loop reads CASNLQGGGYGYTF. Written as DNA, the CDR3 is TGTGCCAGCAACCTACAGGGGGGTGGCTATGGCTACACCTTC.

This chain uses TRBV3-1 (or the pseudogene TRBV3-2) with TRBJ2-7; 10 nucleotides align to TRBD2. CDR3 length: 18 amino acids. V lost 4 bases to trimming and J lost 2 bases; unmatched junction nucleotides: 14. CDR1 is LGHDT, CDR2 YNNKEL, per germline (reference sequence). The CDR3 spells CASSPPPAGGQTPYEQYF. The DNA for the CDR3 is TGTGCCAGCAGCCCCCCCCCAGCGGGGGGGCAGACGCCCTACGAGCAGTACTTC.